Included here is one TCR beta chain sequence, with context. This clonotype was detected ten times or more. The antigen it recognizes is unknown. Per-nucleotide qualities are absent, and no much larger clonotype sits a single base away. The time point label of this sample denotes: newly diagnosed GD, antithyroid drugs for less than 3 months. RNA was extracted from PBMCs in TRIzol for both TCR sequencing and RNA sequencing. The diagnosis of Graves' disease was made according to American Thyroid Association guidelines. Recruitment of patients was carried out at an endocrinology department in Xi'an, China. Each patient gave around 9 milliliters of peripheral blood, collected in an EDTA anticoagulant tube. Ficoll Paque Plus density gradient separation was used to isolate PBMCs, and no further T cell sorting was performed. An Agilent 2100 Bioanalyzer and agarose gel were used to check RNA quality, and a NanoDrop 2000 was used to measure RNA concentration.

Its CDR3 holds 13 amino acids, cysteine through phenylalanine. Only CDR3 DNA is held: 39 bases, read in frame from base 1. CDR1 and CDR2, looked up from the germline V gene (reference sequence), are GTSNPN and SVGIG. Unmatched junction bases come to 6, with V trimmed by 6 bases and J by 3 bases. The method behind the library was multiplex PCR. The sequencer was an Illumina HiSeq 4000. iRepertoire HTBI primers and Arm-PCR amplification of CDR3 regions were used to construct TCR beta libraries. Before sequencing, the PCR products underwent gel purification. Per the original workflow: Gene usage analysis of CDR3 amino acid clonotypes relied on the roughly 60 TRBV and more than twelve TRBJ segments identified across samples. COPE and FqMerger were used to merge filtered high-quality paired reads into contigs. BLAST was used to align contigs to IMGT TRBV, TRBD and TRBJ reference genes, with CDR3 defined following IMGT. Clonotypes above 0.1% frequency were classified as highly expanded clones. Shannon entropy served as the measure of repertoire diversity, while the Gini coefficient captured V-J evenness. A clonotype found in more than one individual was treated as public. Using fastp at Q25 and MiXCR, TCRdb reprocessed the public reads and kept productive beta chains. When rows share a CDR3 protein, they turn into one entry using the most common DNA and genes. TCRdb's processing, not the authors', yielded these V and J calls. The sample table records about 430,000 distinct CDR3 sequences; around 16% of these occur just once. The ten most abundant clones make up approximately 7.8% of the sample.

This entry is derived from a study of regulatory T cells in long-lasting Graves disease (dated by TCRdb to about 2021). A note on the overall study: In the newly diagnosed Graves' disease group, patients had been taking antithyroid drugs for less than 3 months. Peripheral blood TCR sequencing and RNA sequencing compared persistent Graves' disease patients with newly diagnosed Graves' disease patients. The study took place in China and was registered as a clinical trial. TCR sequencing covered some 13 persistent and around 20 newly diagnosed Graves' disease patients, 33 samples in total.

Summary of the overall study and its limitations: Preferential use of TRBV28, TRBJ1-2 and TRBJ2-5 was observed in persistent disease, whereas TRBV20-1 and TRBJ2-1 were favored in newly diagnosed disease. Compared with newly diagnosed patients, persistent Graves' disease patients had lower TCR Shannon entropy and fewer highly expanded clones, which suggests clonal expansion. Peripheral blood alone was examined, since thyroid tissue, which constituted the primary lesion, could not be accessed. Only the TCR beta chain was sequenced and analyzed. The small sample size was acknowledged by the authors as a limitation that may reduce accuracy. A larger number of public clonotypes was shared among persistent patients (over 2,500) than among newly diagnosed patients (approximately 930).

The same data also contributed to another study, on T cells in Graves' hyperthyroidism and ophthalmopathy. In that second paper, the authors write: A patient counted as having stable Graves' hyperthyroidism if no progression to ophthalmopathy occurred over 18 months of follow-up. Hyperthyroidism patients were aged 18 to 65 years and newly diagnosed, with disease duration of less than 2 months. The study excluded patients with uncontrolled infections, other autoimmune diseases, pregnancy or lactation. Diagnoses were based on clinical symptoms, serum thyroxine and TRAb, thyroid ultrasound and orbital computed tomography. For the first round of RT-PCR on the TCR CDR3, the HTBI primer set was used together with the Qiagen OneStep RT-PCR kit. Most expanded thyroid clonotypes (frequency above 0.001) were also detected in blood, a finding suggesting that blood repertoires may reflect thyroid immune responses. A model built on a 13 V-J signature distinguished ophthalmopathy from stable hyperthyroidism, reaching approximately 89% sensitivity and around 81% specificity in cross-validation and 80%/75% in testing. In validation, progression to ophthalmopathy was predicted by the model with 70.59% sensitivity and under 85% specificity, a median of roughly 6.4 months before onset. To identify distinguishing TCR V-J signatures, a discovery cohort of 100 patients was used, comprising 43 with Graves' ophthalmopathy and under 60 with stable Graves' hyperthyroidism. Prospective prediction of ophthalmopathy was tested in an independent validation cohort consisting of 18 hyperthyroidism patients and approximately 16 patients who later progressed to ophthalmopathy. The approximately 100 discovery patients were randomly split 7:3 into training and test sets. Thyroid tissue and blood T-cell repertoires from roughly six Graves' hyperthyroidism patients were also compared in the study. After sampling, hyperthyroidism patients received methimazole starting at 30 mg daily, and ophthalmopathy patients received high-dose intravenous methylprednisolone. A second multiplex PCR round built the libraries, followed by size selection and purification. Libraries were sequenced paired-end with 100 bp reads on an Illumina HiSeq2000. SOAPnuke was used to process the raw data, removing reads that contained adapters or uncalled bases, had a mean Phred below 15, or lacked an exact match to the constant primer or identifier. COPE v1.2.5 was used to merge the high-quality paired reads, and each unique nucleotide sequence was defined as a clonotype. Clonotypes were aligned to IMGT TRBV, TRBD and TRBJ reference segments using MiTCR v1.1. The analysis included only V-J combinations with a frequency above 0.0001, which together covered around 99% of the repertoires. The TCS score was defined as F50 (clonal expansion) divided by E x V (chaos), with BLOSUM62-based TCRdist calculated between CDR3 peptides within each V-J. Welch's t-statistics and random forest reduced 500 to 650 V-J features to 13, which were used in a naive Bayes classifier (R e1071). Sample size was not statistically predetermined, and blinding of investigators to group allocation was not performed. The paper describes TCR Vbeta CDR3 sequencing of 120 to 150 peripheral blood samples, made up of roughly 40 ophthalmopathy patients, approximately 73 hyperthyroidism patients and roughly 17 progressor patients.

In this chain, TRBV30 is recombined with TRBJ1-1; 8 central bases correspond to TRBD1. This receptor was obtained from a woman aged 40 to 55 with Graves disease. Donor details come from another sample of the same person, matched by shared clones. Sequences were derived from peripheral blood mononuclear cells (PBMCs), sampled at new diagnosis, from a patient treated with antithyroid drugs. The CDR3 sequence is CACDRGRYTEAFF. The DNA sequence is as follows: TGTGCCTGTGACAGGGGTCGGTACACTGAAGCTTTCTTT.